A single TCR beta chain is shown here with its context. The record originates from a study of T cell responses to AZD1222 COVID-19 vaccine. CDR1 is LGHNA and CDR2 is YSLEER in the germline V gene. The CDR3 consists of 16 residues. The trim removed 0 bases at V and 3 bases at J, leaving 1 base unmatched. Clones were sequenced by immunoSEQ multiplex PCR, and TCRdb holds only the in-frame ones, with some missing. Its table records about 140,000 clones. This sequence originates from an adult in good health. The sample was peripheral blood. The rearrangement uses TRBV4-3 and TRBJ2-2, with TRBD2 matching over 10 bases. The chain's CDR3 is CASSQDGTSDTGELFF. CDR3 nucleotides: TGCGCCAGCAGCCAAGACGGGACTAGCGACACCGGGGAGCTGTTTTTT.